This paragraph covers one T cell receptor beta chain sequence. Its antigen remains unknown. Extremely preterm births at roughly 22-28 weeks of gestation supplied the samples. Live Annexin V-negative naive CD3+CD8+CD45RA+CCR7+ T cells were sorted. Here immunoSEQ multiplex PCR was the method, and the copy in TCRdb shows in-frame clones only, minus some. The sample lists about 23,000 clones, approximately 90% occurring once. This sample stems from a study of naive CD8 T cells in extremely preterm neonates. The study, taken as a whole, reports: Compared with older groups, preterm CDR3s were shorter, with fewer N additions and less trimming. Preterm neonates had significantly lower iChao1 richness than other age groups. CDR3 nucleotide sharing was 2.5% to 3.5% in preterm, 0.4% term, 0.03% to 0.035% children, 0.01% adults.

The CDR3 is 14 amino acids. The V and J ends lost 4 bases and 2 bases respectively, with 10 bases between them. In germline, CDR1 is SGDLS, CDR2 YYNGEE. V gene TRBV9 combines with J gene TRBJ2-1; D is undetermined. Specimen: naive CD8+ T cells from cord blood. This clonotype was sampled from a boy who was born preterm. DNA of the CDR3: TGTGCCAGCAGCCCCCGCGGAGCCTACAATGAGCAGTTCTTC. It encodes CASSPRGAYNEQFF. Full variable domain (rest looked up from reference TRBV9 and TRBJ2-1): DSGVTQTPKHLITATGQRVTLRCSPRSGDLSVYWYQQSLDQGLQFLIQYYNGEERAKGNILERFSAQQFPDLHSELNLSSLELGDSALYFCASSPRGAYNEQFFGPGTRLTVL.